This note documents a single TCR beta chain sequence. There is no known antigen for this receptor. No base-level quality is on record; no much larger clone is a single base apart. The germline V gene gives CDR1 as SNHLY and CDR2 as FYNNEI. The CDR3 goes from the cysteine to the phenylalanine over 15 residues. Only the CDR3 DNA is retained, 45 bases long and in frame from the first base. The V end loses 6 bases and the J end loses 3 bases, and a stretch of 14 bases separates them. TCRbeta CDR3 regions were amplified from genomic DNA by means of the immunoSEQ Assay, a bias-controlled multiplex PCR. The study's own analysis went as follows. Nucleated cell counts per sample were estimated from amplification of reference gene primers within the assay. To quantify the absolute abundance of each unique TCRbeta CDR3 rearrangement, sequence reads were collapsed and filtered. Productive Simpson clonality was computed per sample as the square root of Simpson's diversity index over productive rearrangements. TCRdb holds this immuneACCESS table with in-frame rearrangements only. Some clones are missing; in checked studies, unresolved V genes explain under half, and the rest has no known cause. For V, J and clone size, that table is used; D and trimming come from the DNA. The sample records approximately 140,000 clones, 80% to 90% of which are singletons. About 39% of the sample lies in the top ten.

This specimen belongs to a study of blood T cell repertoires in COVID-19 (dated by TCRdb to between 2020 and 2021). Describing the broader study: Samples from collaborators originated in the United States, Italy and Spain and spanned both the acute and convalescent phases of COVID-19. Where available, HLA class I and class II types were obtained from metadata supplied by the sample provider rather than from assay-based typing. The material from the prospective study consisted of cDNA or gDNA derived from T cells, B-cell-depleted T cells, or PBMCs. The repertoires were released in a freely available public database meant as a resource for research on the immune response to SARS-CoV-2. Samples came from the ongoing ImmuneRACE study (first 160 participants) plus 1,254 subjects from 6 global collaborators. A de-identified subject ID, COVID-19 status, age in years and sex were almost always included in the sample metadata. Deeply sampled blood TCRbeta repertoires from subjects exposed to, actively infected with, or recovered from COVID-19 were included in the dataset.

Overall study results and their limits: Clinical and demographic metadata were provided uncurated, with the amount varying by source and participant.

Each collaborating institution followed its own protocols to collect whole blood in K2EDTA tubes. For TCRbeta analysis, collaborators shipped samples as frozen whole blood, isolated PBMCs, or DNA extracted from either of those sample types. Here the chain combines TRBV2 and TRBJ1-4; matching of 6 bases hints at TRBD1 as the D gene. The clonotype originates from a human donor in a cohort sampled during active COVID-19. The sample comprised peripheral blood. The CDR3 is CASSQTTGANEKLFF. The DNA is TGTGCCAGCAGCCAGACGACAGGCGCTAATGAAAAACTGTTTTTT. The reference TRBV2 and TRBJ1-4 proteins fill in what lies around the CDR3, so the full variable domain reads EPEVTQTPSHQVTQMGQEVILRCVPISNHLYFYWYRQILGQKVEFLVSFYNNEISEKSEIFDDQFSVERPDGSNFTLKIRSTKLEDSAMYFCASSQTTGANEKLFFGSGTQLSVL.